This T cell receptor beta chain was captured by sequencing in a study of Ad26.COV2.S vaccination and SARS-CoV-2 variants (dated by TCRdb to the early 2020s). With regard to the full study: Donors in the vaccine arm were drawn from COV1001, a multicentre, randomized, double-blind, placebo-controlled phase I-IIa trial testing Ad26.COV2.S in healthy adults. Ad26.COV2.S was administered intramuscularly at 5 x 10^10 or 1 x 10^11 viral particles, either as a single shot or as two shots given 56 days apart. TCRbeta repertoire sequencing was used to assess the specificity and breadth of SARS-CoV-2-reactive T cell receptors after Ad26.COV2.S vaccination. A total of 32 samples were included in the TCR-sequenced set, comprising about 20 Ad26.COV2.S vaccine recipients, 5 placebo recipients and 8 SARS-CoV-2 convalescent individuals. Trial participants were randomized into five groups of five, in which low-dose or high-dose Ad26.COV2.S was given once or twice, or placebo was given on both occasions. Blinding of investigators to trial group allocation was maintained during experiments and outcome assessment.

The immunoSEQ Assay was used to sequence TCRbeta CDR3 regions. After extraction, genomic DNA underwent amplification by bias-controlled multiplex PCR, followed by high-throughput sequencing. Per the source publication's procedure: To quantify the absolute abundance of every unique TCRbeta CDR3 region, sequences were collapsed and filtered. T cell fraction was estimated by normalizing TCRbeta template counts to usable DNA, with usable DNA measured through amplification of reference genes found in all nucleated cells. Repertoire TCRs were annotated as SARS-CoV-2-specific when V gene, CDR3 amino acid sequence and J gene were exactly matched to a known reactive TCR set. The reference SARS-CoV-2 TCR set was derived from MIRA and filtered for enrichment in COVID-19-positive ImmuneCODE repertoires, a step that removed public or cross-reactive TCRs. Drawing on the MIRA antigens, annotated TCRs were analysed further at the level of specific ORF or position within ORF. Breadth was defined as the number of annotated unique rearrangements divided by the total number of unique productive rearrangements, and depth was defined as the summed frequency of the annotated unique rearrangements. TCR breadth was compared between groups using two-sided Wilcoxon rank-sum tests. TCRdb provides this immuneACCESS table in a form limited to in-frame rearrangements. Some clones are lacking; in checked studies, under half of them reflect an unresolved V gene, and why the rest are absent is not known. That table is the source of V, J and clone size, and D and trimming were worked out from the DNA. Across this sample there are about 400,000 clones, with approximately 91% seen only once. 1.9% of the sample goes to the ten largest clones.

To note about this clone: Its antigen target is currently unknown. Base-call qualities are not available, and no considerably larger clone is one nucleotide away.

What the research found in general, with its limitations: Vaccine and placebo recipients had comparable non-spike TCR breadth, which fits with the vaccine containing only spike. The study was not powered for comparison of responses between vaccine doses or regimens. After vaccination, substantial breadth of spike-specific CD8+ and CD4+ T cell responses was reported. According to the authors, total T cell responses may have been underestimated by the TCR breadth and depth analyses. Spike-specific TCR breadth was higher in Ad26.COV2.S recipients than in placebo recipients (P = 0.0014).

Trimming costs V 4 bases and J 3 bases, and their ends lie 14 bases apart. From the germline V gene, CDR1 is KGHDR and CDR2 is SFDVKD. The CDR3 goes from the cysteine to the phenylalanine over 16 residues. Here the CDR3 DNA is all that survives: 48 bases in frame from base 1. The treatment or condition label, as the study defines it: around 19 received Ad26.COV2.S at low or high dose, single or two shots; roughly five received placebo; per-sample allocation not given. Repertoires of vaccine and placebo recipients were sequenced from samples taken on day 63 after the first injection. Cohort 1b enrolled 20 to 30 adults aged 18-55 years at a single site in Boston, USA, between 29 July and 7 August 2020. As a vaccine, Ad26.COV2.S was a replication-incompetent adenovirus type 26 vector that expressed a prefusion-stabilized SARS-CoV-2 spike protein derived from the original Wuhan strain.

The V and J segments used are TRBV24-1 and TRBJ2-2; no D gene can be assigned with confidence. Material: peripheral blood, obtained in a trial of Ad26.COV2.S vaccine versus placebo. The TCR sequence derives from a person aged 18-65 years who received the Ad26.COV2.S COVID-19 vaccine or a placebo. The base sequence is TGTGCCACCAGTGACCCGGGCCAATCGTACACCGGGGAGCTGTTTTTT. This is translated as CATSDPGQSYTGELFF.